A selection of T cell receptor beta chains follows, all from one sample in a study of T-cell reconstitution after alpha-beta-depleted transplantation in children. TCRdb processed the PCR reads anew with MiXCR; each CDR3 protein has one entry. The data hold 450,000 to 550,000 distinct CDR3 sequences, with approximately 10% observed a single time. Material: PBMCs, mostly from graft donor cells, obtained 180 days after TCRalphabeta/CD19-depleted stem cell transplant. Every receptor here comes from a female patient aged 2 to 10 who had a stem cell transplant for aplastic anemia, so the T cells may come from the graft donor. The CDR3 runs from the conserved cysteine through the conserved F or W. A D gene is named only where the DNA matches it firmly. The size of a clone is reported for some rows only, either as once, few or many, or as a class for expanded clones.

J | size | V | D | DNA | CDR3
TRBJ2-7 | many | TRBV5-1 | TRBD1 | TGCGCCAGCAGCTTGCAGGGGGAAACCTACGAGCAGTACTTC | CASSLQGETYEQYF
TRBJ1-3 | few | TRBV4-3 | TRBD1 | TGCGCCAGCAGCCTGGGACAGCCTGGAAACACCATATATTTT | CASSLGQPGNTIYF
TRBJ2-1 | . | TRBV7-6 | . | TGTGCCAGCAGCTTAGTGGGGGATGAGCAGTTCTTC | CASSLVGDEQFF
TRBJ1-2 | many | TRBV6-5 | . | TGTGCCAGCAGTTTAGAAACTTCACAGAAAGCTAACTATGGCTACACCTTC | CASSLETSQKANYGYTF
TRBJ2-1 | . | TRBV11-2 | . | TGTGCCAGCAGCAAAGTCTACAATGAGCAGTTCTTC | CASSKVYNEQFF
TRBJ1-1 | . | TRBV7-2 | . | TGTGCCAGCAGCTTAGGAACAGGGTGGAACACTGAAGCTTTCTTT | CASSLGTGWNTEAFF
TRBJ2-3 | few | TRBV3-1 | . | TGTGCCAGCAGCCAAGCGTCAGGAGGGACAGATACGCAGTATTTT | CASSQASGGTDTQYF
TRBJ1-1 | . | TRBV28 | . | TGTGCCAGCAGTTTTGTGACAGCCAATGAAGCTTTCTTT | CASSFVTANEAFF
TRBJ2-1 | few | TRBV4-1 | . | TGCGCCAGCAGCCAAGATTCCGGGAACCCCCGCAATGAGCAGTTCTTC | CASSQDSGNPRNEQFF
TRBJ2-5 | few | TRBV27 | TRBD1 | TGTGCCAGCAGTTTATGGACAGGGGGCTTGAAGACCCAGTACTTC | CASSLWTGGLKTQYF
TRBJ1-1 | many | TRBV7-8 | TRBD1 | TGTGCCAGCAGCGCTCGACAGGGGATGGGTACTGAAGCTTTCTTT | CASSARQGMGTEAFF
TRBJ2-3 | . | TRBV29-1 | TRBD2 | TGCAGCGTGGACAGGGGGTCTAGCGGGAGGGCCGAAGATACGCAGTATTTT | CSVDRGSSGRAEDTQYF
TRBJ1-5 | few | TRBV5-6 | . | TGTGCCAGCAGCTTGCGGGGGGCGACGAGCAATCAGCCCCAGCATTTT | CASSLRGATSNQPQHF
TRBJ1-2 | few | TRBV20-1 | . | TGCAGTGCTAGAGAACGGGGCTACACCTTC | CSARERGYTF
TRBJ2-2 | . | TRBV11-3 | TRBD2 | TGTGCCAGCGGAAGGGGACTAGCGTCCGGGGAGCTGTTTTTT | CASGRGLASGELFF
TRBJ2-4 | . | TRBV28 | TRBD2 | TGTGCCAGCAGTTCCCTTAGCGGGAGTCGAGGAAACATTCAGTACTTC | CASSSLSGSRGNIQYF
TRBJ2-1 | many | TRBV27 | TRBD2 | TGTGCCAGCAGTCATTCTAGGTCGACTAGCGCTTACAATGAGCAGTTCTTC | CASSHSRSTSAYNEQFF
TRBJ2-3 | . | TRBV11-2 | TRBD1 | TGTGCCAGCAGCTTTTGGGACAGCGAATCGACTAGCACAGATACGCAGTATTTT | CASSFWDSESTSTDTQYF
TRBJ2-1 | once | TRBV25-1 | . | TGTGCCAGGAAACAGGGCGAACAGTTCTTC | CARKQGEQFF
TRBJ2-2 | once | TRBV19 | TRBD1 | TGTGCCAGTAGTGGCCCCGCGGGACAGGGGGCCCCCGGGGAGCTGTTTTTT | CASSGPAGQGAPGELFF
TRBJ2-2 | few | TRBV20-1 | . | TGCAGTGCTCCTTCCCGCGGGGTCGGGGAGCTGTTTTTT | CSAPSRGVGELFF
TRBJ1-1 | . | TRBV20-1 | . | TGCAGTGCCACATTAGAGGGGTTGTCGGGGCTAGAAGCTTTCTTT | CSATLEGLSGLEAFF
TRBJ2-5 | many | TRBV4-3 | . | TGCGCCAGCAGCCAAGATGTGGACATGAAAGGGACCCAGTACTTC | CASSQDVDMKGTQYF
TRBJ2-5 | few | TRBV4-2 | . | TGTGCCAGCAGCCAAGATAGATTTGAACCGCTTCAAGAGACCCAGTACTTC | CASSQDRFEPLQETQYF
TRBJ2-3 | few | TRBV12-3/TRBV12-4 | TRBD2 | TGTGCCAGCAGGGCTAGCGGTTTTTACACAGATACGCAGTATTTT | CASRASGFYTDTQYF
TRBJ1-6 | . | TRBV20-1 | TRBD1 | TGCAGTGCTATCACGGACAGGGATAATTCACCCCTCCACTTT | CSAITDRDNSPLHF
TRBJ1-4 | few | TRBV10-3 | TRBD1 | TGTGCCATCAGCCGCGGACAGGCTTACAATGAAAAACTGTTTTTT | CAISRGQAYNEKLFF
TRBJ2-1 | few | TRBV28 | . | TGTGCCAGCAGTTTACTTACGAATGAGCAGTTCTTC | CASSLLTNEQFF
TRBJ2-5 | few | TRBV3-1 | . | TGTGCCAGCAGCCAAGGAAGGAAAGAGACCCAGTACTTC | CASSQGRKETQYF
TRBJ2-7 | . | TRBV12-3/TRBV12-4 | . | TGTGCCAGCAGTCCTCCTTCGGGTTTCGGCTACGAGCAGTACTTC | CASSPPSGFGYEQYF
TRBJ1-4 | . | TRBV5-5 | . | TGTGCCAGCAGGAGGGGTCCAACTAATGAAAAACTGTTTTTT | CASRRGPTNEKLFF
TRBJ2-2 | few | TRBV28 | TRBD1 | TGTGCCAGCAGTATTAACAGGGGGCTCGGTGGGGAGCTGTTTTTT | CASSINRGLGGELFF
TRBJ1-5 | . | TRBV28 | . | TGTGCCAGCAGTTTTTTTAAAGGGGAGGAACAGCCCCAGCATTTT | CASSFFKGEEQPQHF